This is a list of T cell receptor beta chains from one sample in a study of T-cell reconstitution after alpha-beta-depleted transplantation in children. Using its own MiXCR run on the PCR reads, TCRdb lists one record per CDR3 protein. Of some 530,000 distinct CDR3 sequences detected, around 13% appear once; the ten largest clones hold around 5.6%. The sequences come from PBMCs from the stem cell graft donor, collected from the stem cell graft. These TCRs come from a human donor who donated a stem cell graft to a child with combined immunodeficiency. Each CDR3 is given without its conserved first and last residue. Expanded clones are given a class, and other clones once, few, many or no size at all.

CDR3 protein	clone size	V gene	J gene
SARSRGALGQY	few	TRBV20-1	TRBJ2-7
SAVQGQAGQPQH	many	TRBV20-1	TRBJ1-5
ASRGGGSGNGGELF	.	TRBV6-5	TRBJ2-2
ASSSRTSGSEQF	.	TRBV5-1	TRBJ2-1
ASSQEGQGAGNSPLH	few	TRBV4-2	TRBJ1-6
ASSVGQGGNSPLH	.	TRBV9	TRBJ1-6
AISLTGPGGYT	many	TRBV10-3	TRBJ1-2
SVSRLAGVAYEQY	many	TRBV20-1	TRBJ2-7
ASSEQGAGKLF	many	TRBV25-1	TRBJ1-4
ASSGQAGANVLT	.	TRBV5-1	TRBJ2-6
AISESLAGAGDNEQF	few	TRBV10-3	TRBJ2-1
ASSLSNEAF	many	TRBV12-3/TRBV12-4	TRBJ1-1
ASSLEGGPYEQY	many	TRBV12-3/TRBV12-4	TRBJ2-7
ASSHLPRAENTEAF	few	TRBV3-1	TRBJ1-1
ASSPRTSTDTQY	many	TRBV6-2/TRBV6-3	TRBJ2-3
ASSPPGLPDEQY	.	TRBV28	TRBJ2-7
ASSLDTGLETQY	many	TRBV12-3/TRBV12-4	TRBJ2-5
ASSPTPGTANYGYT	few	TRBV7-6	TRBJ1-2
ASSIDRGYEQY	.	TRBV19	TRBJ2-7
ASSSGRGGTDTQY	.	TRBV11-3	TRBJ2-3
ASSLQSPYGYT	.	TRBV5-1	TRBJ1-2
ASSYSWGAGELF	.	TRBV6-5	TRBJ2-2
ASSFIVADTGELF	few	TRBV7-2	TRBJ2-2
ASSYPSGRWGVYEQY	many	TRBV11-2	TRBJ2-7